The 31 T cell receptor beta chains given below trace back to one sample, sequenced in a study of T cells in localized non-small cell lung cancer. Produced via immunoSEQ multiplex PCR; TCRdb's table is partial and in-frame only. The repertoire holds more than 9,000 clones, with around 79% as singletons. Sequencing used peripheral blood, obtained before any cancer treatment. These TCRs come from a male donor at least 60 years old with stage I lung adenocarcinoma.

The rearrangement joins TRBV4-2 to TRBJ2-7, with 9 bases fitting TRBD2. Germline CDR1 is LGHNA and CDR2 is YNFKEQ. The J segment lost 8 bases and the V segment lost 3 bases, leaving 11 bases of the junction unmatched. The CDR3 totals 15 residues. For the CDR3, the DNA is TGTGCCAGCAGCCAGACCTTGTTAGCGGGGGCGAAGCAGTACTTC. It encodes CASSQTLLAGAKQYF.

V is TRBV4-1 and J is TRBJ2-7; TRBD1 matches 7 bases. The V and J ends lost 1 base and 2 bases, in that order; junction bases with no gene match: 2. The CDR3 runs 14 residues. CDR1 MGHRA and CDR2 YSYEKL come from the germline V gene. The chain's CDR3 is CASSQGQGTYEQYF. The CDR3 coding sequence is TGCGCCAGCAGCCAAGGACAGGGAACCTACGAGCAGTACTTC.

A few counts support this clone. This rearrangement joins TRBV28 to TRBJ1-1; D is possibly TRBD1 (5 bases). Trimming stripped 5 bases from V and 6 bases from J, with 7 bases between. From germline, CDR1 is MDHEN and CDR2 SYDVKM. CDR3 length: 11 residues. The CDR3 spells CASSQGSEAFF. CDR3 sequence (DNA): TGTGCCAGCAGTCAGGGTTCTGAAGCTTTCTTT.

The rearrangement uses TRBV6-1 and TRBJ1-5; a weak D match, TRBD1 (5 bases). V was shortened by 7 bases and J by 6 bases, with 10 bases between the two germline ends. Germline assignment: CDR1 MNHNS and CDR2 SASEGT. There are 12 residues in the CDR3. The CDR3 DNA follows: TGTGCCAGCAACAGGCGCGGTCAGCCCCAGCATTTT. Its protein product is CASNRRGQPQHF.

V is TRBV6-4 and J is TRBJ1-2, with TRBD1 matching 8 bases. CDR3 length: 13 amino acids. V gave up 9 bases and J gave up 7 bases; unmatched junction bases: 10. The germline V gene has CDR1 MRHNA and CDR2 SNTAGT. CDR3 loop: CASRQGFAGGYTF. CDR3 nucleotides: TGTGCCAGTCGACAGGGGTTCGCGGGTGGCTACACCTTC.

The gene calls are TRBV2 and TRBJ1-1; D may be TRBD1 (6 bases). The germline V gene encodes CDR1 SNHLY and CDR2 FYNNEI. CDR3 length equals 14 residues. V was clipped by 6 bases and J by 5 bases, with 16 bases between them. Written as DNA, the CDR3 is TGTGCCAGCAGACCACAGGGTGGGGGGACTGAAGCTTTCTTT. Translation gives CASRPQGGGTEAFF.

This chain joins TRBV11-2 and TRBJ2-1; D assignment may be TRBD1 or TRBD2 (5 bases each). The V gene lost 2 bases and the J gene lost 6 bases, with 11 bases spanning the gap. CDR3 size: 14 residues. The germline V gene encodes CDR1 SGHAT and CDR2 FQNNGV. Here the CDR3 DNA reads TGTGCCAGCAGCTTATGGGGGTATCGCAATGAGCAGTTCTTC. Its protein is CASSLWGYRNEQFF.

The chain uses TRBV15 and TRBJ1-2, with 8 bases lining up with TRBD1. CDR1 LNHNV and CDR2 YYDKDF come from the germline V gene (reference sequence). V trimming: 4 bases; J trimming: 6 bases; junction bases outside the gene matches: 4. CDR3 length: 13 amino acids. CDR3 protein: CATSKQGAHGYTF. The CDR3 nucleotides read TGTGCCACCAGCAAGCAGGGGGCCCATGGCTACACCTTC.

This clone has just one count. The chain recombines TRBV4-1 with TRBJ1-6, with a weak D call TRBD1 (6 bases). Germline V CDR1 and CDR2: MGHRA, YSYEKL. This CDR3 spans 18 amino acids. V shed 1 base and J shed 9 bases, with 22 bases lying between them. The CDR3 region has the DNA TGCGCCAGCAGCCAAGGTGGCTGGGGGCGACGGGGGGGTTCACCCCTCCACTTT. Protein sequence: CASSQGGWGRRGGSPLHF.

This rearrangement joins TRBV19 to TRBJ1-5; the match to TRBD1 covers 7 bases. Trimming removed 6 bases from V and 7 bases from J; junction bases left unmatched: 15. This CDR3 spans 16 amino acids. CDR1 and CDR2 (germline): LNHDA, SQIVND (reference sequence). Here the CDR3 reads CASRTLYIRGDQPQHF. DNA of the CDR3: TGTGCCAGTAGGACCCTTTACATCAGGGGGGACCAGCCCCAGCATTTT.

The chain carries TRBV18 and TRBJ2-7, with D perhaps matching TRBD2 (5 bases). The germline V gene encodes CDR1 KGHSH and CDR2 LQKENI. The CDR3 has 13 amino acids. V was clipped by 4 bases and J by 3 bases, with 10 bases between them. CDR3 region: CASSLVEGYEQYF. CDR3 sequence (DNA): TGTGCCAGCTCACTAGTAGAGGGCTACGAGCAGTACTTC.

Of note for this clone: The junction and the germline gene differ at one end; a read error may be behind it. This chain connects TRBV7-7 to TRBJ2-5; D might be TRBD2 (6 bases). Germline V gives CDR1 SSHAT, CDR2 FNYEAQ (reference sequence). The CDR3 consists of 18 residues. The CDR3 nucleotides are TGTGCTAGCAGCTTAGTGAGCCAGGGAGGAGTTTCTCGGGAGACCCAGTACTTC. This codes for CASSLVSQGGVSRETQYF.

In nucleotides, the CDR3 is TGTGCCAGCAGCCGGGTCGGAATGAACACTGAAGCTTTCTTT. This gives the protein CASSRVGMNTEAFF. The chain is built from TRBV5-5 and TRBJ1-1; no clear D. Deletions cut 4 bases from V and 0 bases from J, with 10 bases between. Germline V gene data show CDR1 as SGHKS and CDR2 as YYEKEE (reference sequence). This CDR3 has 14 residues.

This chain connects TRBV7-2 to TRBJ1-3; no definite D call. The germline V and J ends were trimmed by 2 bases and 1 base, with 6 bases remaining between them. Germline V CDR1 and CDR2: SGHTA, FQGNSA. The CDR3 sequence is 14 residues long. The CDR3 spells CASSLSISGNTIYF. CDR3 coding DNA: TGTGCCAGCAGCTTAAGTATTTCTGGAAACACCATATATTTT.

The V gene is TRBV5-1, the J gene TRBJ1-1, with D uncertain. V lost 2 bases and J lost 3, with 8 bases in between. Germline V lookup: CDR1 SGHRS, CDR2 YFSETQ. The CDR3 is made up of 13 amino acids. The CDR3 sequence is CASSFAGYTEAFF. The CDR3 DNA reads TGCGCCAGCAGCTTCGCAGGCTACACTGAAGCTTTCTTT.

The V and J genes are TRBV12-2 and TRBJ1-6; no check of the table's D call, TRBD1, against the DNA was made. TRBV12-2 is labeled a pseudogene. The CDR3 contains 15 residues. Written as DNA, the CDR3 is TGTGCAAGTCGCCGGACACCCCGCGACCATTCACCCCTCCACTTT. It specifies CASRRTPRDHSPLHF.

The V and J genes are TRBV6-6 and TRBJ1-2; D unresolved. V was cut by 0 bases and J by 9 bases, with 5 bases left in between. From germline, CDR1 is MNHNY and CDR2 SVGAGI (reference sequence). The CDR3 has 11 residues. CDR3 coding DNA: TGTGCCAGCAGTTACTCTCTTAGCTACACCTTC. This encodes CASSYSLSYTF.

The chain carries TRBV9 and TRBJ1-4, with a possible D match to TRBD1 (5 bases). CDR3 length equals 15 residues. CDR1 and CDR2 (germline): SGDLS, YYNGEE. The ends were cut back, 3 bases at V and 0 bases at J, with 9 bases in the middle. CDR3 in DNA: TGTGCCAGCAGCGCGCAGGGTGCAACTAATGAAAAACTGTTTTTT. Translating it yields CASSAQGATNEKLFF.

CDR3 in amino acids: CASSSAGQGYNEQFF. The CDR3, as DNA: TGCGCCAGCAGCTCGGCGGGACAGGGTTACAATGAGCAGTTCTTC. The chain couples TRBV5-1 to TRBJ2-1, with TRBD1 matching over 9 bases. This CDR3 has 15 amino acids. The V and J ends lost 3 bases and 4 bases, in that order; junction bases with no gene match: 5. Germline CDR1 and CDR2: SGHRS and YFSETQ.

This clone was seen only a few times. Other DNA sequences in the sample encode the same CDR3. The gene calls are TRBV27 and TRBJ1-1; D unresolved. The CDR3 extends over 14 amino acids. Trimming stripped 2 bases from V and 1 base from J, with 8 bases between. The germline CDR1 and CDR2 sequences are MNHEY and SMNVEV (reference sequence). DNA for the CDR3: TGTGCCAGCAGTTTAAGAGGGAGGAACACTGAAGCTTTCTTT. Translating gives CASSLRGRNTEAFF.

The CDR3 nucleotides are TGTGCCAGCAGCGGTCAGAGGGGGGAGTCTGGAAACACCATATATTTT. Its translation is CASSGQRGESGNTIYF. The V and J genes are TRBV9 and TRBJ1-3; D possibly corresponds to TRBD1 (6 bases). Trimming took off 3 bases at V and 1 base at J, with 14 bases between the two ends. This CDR3 contains 16 residues. Germline V gene sequence: CDR1 SGDLS, CDR2 YYNGEE.

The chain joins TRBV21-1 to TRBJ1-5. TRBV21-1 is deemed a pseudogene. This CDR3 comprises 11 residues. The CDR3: CASGERQPQHF. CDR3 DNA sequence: TGTGCCAGCGGGGAGCGTCAGCCCCAGCATTTT.

The CDR3 DNA reads as TGTGCCAGCCGCGAGCGGGGGGTCAGGGAGACCCAGTACTTC. This codes for CASRERGVRETQYF. The rearrangement uses TRBV19 and TRBJ2-5, with 9 bases matching TRBD2. The CDR3 sequence is 14 residues long. Germline V lookup: CDR1 LNHDA, CDR2 SQIVND (reference sequence). V lost 9 bases and J lost 5; bases outside the gene matches: 10.

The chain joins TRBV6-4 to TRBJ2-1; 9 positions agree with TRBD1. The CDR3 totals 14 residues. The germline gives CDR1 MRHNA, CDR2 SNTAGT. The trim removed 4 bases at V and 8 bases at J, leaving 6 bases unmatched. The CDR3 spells CASSGQGGLDEQFF. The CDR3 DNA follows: TGTGCCAGCAGTGGACAGGGGGGACTCGATGAGCAGTTCTTC.

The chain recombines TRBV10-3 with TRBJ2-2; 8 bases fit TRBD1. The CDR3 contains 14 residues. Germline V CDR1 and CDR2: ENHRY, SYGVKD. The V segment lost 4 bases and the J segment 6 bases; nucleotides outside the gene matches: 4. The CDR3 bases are TGTGCCATCAGTGCAGGACAGGGATCCGGGGAGCTGTTTTTT. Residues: CAISAGQGSGELFF.

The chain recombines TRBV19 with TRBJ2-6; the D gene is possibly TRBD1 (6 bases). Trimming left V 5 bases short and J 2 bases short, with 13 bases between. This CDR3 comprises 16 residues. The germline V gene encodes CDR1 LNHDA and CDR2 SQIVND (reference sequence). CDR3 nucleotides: TGTGCCAGTAGTCGATCAGGGGTGGCTGGGGCCAACGTCCTGACTTTC. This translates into CASSRSGVAGANVLTF. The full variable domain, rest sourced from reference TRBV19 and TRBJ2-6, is DGGITQSPKYLFRKEGQNVTLSCEQNLNHDAMYWYRQDPGQGLRLIYYSQIVNDFQKGDIAEGYSVSREKKESFPLTVTSAQKNPTAFYLCASSRSGVAGANVLTFGAGSRLTVL.

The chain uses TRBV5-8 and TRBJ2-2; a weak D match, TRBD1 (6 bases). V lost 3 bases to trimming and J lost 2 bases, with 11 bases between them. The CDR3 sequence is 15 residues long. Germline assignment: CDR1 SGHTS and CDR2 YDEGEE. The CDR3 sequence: CASSSGTTNTGELFF. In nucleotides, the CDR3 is TGTGCCAGCAGCTCCGGGACAACTAACACCGGGGAGCTGTTTTTT. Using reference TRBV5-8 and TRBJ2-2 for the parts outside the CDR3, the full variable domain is EAGVTQSPTHLIKTRGQQATLRCSPISGHTSVYWYQQALGLGLQFLLWYDEGEERNRGNFPPRFSGRQFPNYSSELNVNALELEDSALYLCASSSGTTNTGELFFGEGSRLTVL.

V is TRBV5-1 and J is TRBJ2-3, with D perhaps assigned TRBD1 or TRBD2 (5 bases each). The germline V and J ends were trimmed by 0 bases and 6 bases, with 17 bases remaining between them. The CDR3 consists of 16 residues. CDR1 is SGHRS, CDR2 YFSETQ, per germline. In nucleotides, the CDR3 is TGCGCCAGCAGCTTGGCCCCGGGGCTCCGAATGGATACGCAGTATTTT. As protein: CASSLAPGLRMDTQYF.

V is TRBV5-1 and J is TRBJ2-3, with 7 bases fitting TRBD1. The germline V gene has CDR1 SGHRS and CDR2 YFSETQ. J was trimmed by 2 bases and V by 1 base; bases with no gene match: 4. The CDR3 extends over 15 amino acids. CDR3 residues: CASSLWGQITDTQYF. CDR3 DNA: TGCGCCAGCAGCTTGTGGGGACAGATCACAGATACGCAGTATTTT.

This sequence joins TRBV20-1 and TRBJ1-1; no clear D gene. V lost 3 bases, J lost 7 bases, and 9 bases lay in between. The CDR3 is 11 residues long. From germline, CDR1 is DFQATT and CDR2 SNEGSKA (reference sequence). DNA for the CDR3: TGCAGTGCTAGCCGGGATCTTGAAGCTTTCTTT. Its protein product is CSASRDLEAFF.

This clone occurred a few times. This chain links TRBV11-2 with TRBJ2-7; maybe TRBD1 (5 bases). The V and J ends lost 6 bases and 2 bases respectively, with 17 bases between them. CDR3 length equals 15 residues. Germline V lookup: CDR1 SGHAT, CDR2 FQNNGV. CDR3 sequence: CASRGVRTRTYEQYF. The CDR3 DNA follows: TGTGCCAGCAGAGGCGTCAGGACACGAACCTACGAGCAGTACTTC.